Sequencing of this T cell receptor (beta chain) was carried out in a study of PD-L1 blockade in urothelial cancer. Across the whole study: Bladder-origin urothelial cancer in males described twenty-five of the 29 patients. Each participant's history included 0 to 3 prior chemotherapy regimens. T cells numbered a median of about 140,000 in the blood samples.

The data were produced by immunoSEQ multiplex PCR, yet TCRdb's version contains in-frame clones alone and is incomplete. This sample has 100,000 to 150,000 clones, with about 82% found just once. As to time point: peripheral blood 6 weeks after treatment start. This CDR3 has 15 residues. Germline assignment: CDR1 LNHDA and CDR2 SQIVND (reference sequence). The V gene end was trimmed by 3 bases and the J gene end by 2 bases; junction bases not matched to a gene: 3. The rearrangement uses TRBV19 and TRBJ2-7; 11 positions agree with TRBD1. The source of this sequence is a middle-aged man with urothelial cancer. Here the sequenced sample was PBMCs, taken around atezolizumab (anti-PD-L1) treatment. CDR3 amino acids: CASSIEGQGAYEQYF. In nucleotides, the CDR3 is TGTGCCAGTAGTATTGAGGGACAGGGGGCCTACGAGCAGTACTTC.